This paragraph reports one T cell receptor (beta chain). Its target is unknown. The source of the sample is a study of a mutant IDH1 vaccine in newly diagnosed glioma. Time point noted: week 23, last vaccination. Every vaccine dose comprised 300 ug of mutant IDH1 20-mer peptide plus topical imiquimod. This CDR3 is built from 19 residues. The germline CDR1 and CDR2 sequences are KGHSH and LQKENI. Trimming pared 1 base from V and 0 bases from J, leaving 19 bases between. This table comes from immunoSEQ multiplex PCR, and its TCRdb copy is limited to in-frame clones, with some not included. The table lists around 85,000 clones, almost 85% of them singletons, with under 2.5% in the top ten. Study outcomes and limitations: Pseudoprogression apparently tracked independently of changes in top peripheral T cell clonotypes.

This receptor was identified in a man in his thirties or forties with glioma. Some clones in this sample may be carry-over from other donors' samples. The genes are TRBV18 and TRBJ1-3, with TRBD1 as a possible D gene (5 bases). The sequencing here drew on PBMCs, taken from a glioma patient whose treatment included an IDH1 peptide vaccine. The CDR3 DNA reads TGTGCCAGCTCACCACAAGGGGCCTCGGGGACCTTCTCTGGAAACACCATATATTTT. This encodes CASSPQGASGTFSGNTIYF.